The 2 T cell receptor beta chains presented below share a single source sample, sequenced in a study of cytomegalovirus exposure and HLA in healthy donors. The PCR employed 60 Vbeta primers together with 13 Jbeta primers. Some clones are missing from TCRdb's copy, which holds only in-frame ones; the method was immunoSEQ multiplex PCR. Of around 170,000 clones listed, 81% were seen once; the top ten hold 3% to 4.5%. Material: PBMCs. The receptors derive from a middle-aged man in good health and CMV-seronegative.

The V call is TRBV6-6, the J call TRBJ1-5; 8 bases fit TRBD1. Germline V gene sequence: CDR1 MNHNY, CDR2 SVGAGI (reference sequence). This CDR3 contains 14 residues. V trimming: 6 bases; J trimming: 5 bases; junction bases outside the gene matches: 6. The CDR3 here is CASSWTGQDQPQHF. The CDR3 DNA sequence: TGTGCCAGCAGCTGGACAGGGCAGGATCAGCCCCAGCATTTT.

The rearrangement uses TRBV7-9 and TRBJ1-2; D perhaps matches TRBD1 (6 bases). The CDR3 loop spans 15 amino acids. V was shortened by 5 bases and J by 3 bases, with 16 bases between the two germline ends. Germline V CDR1 and CDR2: SEHNR, FQNEAQ (reference sequence). CDR3 loop: CASSPRDKPHYGYTF. The DNA of the CDR3 is TGTGCCAGCAGCCCCCGGGACAAACCCCACTATGGCTACACCTTC.